The clone carrying this T cell receptor (beta chain) has just a few counts. The data are from a study of blood T cells in healthy people across ages. V gave up 4 bases and J gave up 4 bases, with 16 bases separating them. This CDR3 has 15 amino acids. Germline V gene sequence: CDR1 SGDLS, CDR2 YYNGEE. A second 7 to 11 cycle PCR used barcoded and J-beta primers. Via MiXCR, TCRdb re-called the 5' RACE reads, giving one row per CDR3 protein. Among roughly 650,000 distinct CDR3 sequences, about 30% were seen once, and the ten largest hold roughly 15%. The clonotype comes from a woman older than 75 in good health. The chain uses TRBV9 and TRBJ2-3, with TRBD2 as a possible D gene (7 bases). Input material: blood. This chain's CDR3 is CASSTRWGGPDTQYF. Written as DNA, the CDR3 is TGTGCCAGCAGCACCCGGTGGGGGGGGCCAGATACGCAGTATTTT.